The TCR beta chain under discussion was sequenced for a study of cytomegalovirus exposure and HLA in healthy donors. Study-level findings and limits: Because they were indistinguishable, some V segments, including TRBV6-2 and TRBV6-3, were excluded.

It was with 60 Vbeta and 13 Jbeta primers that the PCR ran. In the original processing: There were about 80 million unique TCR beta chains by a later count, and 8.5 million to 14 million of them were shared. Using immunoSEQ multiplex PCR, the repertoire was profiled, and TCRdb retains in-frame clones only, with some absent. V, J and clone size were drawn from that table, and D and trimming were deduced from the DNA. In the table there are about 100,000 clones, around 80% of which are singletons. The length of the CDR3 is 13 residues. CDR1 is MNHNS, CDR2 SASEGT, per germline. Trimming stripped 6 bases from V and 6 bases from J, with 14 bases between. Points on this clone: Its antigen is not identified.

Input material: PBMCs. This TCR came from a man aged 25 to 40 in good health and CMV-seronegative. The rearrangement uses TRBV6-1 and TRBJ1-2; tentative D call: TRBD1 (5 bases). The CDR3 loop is CASRAGPGDGYTF. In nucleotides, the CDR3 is TGTGCCAGCAGGGCGGGACCGGGGGATGGCTACACCTTC.